This T cell receptor beta chain was sequenced during a study of T cell changes during pregnancy in multiple sclerosis (dated by TCRdb to about 2019). With regard to the full study: Changes in the T cell repertoire over the course of pregnancy were examined in this study in women with multiple sclerosis.

The CDR3 starts with the cysteine, ends with the phenylalanine, and has 15 residues. Only the CDR3 part of the read is kept: 45 bases, read in frame from the first base. Compared with germline, V lacks 4 bases and J lacks 2 bases; bases without a gene match: 5. CDR1 and CDR2, per the germline V gene, are MRHNA and SNTAGT. The library was obtained by the immunoSEQ multiplex PCR assay. The immuneACCESS repertoire file appears here via TCRdb, limited to in-frame rearrangements. These files lack a portion of the clones; in checked studies, under half of the deficit traces to unresolved V genes, and the cause of the others is not known. The sample table holds tens of thousands of clones, of which 94% were seen once. The leading ten clones occupy about 5.5% of the sample. Worth noting for this clone: Its antigen is unknown. Nothing much larger sits one base from this clone, and base qualities are not available.

The source is a female donor with multiple sclerosis, enrolled in a pregnancy study. This sample comprised CD8+ T cells from peripheral blood mononuclear cells, obtained before pregnancy. Recombination joined TRBV6-4 with TRBJ2-3; TRBD2 matches 8 bases in the middle. The CDR3 reads as follows: CASSVTSGTTDTQYF. At the DNA level, the sequence is TGTGCCAGCAGTGTAACTAGCGGAACCACAGATACGCAGTATTTT.